These 15 T cell receptor beta chains share one sample of origin, sequenced in a study of blood T cell repertoires in COVID-19. Clones were sequenced by immunoSEQ multiplex PCR, and TCRdb holds only the in-frame ones, with some missing. The repertoire includes about 69,000 clones, less than 95% of them detected once, and roughly 5% sits in the top ten. Sample: peripheral blood. The source of these receptors is an older woman with active COVID-19.

The rearrangement joins TRBV5-1 to TRBJ2-2; D unclear. CDR3 length equals 14 residues. Germline V gene data show CDR1 as SGHRS and CDR2 as YFSETQ. Trimming took 5 bases from V and 1 from J, leaving 9 bases between them. Here the CDR3 reads CASSGGGNTGELFF. CDR3 DNA: TGCGCCAGCAGTGGTGGCGGGAACACCGGGGAGCTGTTTTTT.

The rearrangement links TRBV4-1 to TRBJ2-3, with D possibly TRBD2 on 5 matching bases. Germline assignment: CDR1 MGHRA and CDR2 YSYEKL. V gave up 2 bases and J gave up 0 bases, with 9 bases separating them. The CDR3 totals 15 residues. DNA of the CDR3: TGCGCCAGCAGCCAATCTAGCTGGAGCACAGATACGCAGTATTTT. It specifies CASSQSSWSTDTQYF.

V and J are TRBV21-1 and TRBJ1-1; TRBD1, the table's D call, lacks a check against the DNA. TRBV21-1 is a pseudogene locus. The CDR3 length is 14 residues. The CDR3 sequence: CASSKGAGNTEAFF. As DNA, the CDR3 is TGTGCCAGCAGCAAAGGGGCTGGGAACACTGAAGCTTTCTTT.

This chain connects TRBV19 to TRBJ2-1, with D tentatively TRBD1 (7 bases). The CDR3 runs to 16 residues. CDR1 is LNHDA and CDR2 is SQIVND in the germline V gene (reference sequence). Trimming removed 5 bases from V and 1 base from J, with 15 bases in between. The CDR3 DNA reads TGTGCCAGTAGTCCCCGGGCAGGGGGGTCCTACAATGAGCAGTTCTTC. Amino acid sequence: CASSPRAGGSYNEQFF.

The rearrangement joins TRBV5-1 to TRBJ1-4; D unresolved. The germline V and J ends were trimmed by 0 bases and 0 bases, with 18 bases remaining between them. Germline CDR1 reads SGHRS; CDR2 reads YFSETQ. The CDR3 loop spans 19 amino acids. CDR3 coding DNA: TGCGCCAGCAGCTTGGACCCAGACCGGGTATTGGCAACTAATGAAAAACTGTTTTTT. This translates into CASSLDPDRVLATNEKLFF.

The genes are TRBV6-4 and TRBJ1-1; 7 bases are a match to TRBD1. The germline V gene encodes CDR1 MRHNA and CDR2 SNTAGT. Trimming at V came to 8 bases and at J to 2 bases, leaving 17 bases not matched to a gene. This CDR3 has 17 residues. CDR3: CASPKPYYRDSNTEAFF. DNA of the CDR3: TGTGCCAGCCCTAAGCCCTACTACCGGGACAGTAACACTGAAGCTTTCTTT.

This chain uses TRBV19 with TRBJ1-5, with 7 bases fitting TRBD1. The CDR3 covers 15 residues. The J segment lost 1 base and the V segment lost 3 bases, leaving 3 bases of the junction unmatched. Germline V CDR1 and CDR2: LNHDA, SQIVND (reference sequence). DNA for the CDR3: TGTGCCAGTAGTATCCTCAGGGGGAGCAATCAGCCCCAGCATTTT. Its translation is CASSILRGSNQPQHF.

The chain links TRBV9 to TRBJ2-1, with 7 bases identical to TRBD2. The CDR3 spans 14 residues. Germline CDR1 is SGDLS and CDR2 is YYNGEE. Losses at the gene ends were 6 bases for V and 4 bases for J; bases not matched to a gene: 7. The CDR3 nucleotides are TGTGCCAGCAACCCCCAGGGACTATACAATGAGCAGTTCTTC. Translation: CASNPQGLYNEQFF. Complete variable domain (other parts from reference TRBV9 and TRBJ2-1): DSGVTQTPKHLITATGQRVTLRCSPRSGDLSVYWYQQSLDQGLQFLIQYYNGEERAKGNILERFSAQQFPDLHSELNLSSLELGDSALYFCASNPQGLYNEQFFGPGTRLTVL.

The count of this clone is one. The rearrangement links TRBV7-2 to TRBJ2-5, with TRBD1 matching over 11 bases. The CDR3 runs 13 residues. CDR1 SGHTA and CDR2 FQGNSA come from the germline V gene. V lost 1 base, J lost 9 bases, and 1 base stayed unmatched. This chain's CDR3 is CASSLGDRGAQYF. CDR3 DNA: TGTGCCAGCAGCTTAGGGGACAGGGGGGCCCAGTACTTC.

This chain connects TRBV29-1 to TRBJ2-1; 10 bases are a match to TRBD1. J lost 7 bases, V lost 7 bases, and 7 bases had no gene match. CDR3 size: 13 residues. Germline V gene sequence: CDR1 SQVTM, CDR2 ANQGSEA. The CDR3 DNA follows: TGCAGCGACGGGACAGGGGCAAAGAATGAGCAGTTCTTC. It yields the protein CSDGTGAKNEQFF.

The genes are TRBV7-2 and TRBJ1-2; 9 bases are shared with TRBD1. The CDR3 has 14 residues. Germline CDR1 reads SGHTA; CDR2 reads FQGNSA. V was pared by 5 bases and J by 4 bases, with 5 bases of the junction left unmatched. This CDR3 is CASSQDRGGYGYTF. For the CDR3, the DNA is TGTGCCAGCAGCCAGGACAGGGGTGGCTATGGCTACACCTTC.

CDR3 DNA sequence: TGTGCCAGCAGCTTAGGCCCAGCGGCAAACTACGAGCAGTACTTC. The encoded protein is CASSLGPAANYEQYF. The genes are TRBV7-2 and TRBJ2-7, with D maybe TRBD2 (5 bases). V dropped 1 base and J dropped 3 bases, with 13 bases sitting between them. CDR1 and CDR2 (germline): SGHTA, FQGNSA. The CDR3 consists of 15 residues.

V is TRBV7-9 and J is TRBJ2-1; TRBD2 aligns across 7 bases. The junction had 2 bases not matched to a gene; V was cut back by 1 base and J by 2 bases. Germline V gene sequence: CDR1 SEHNR, CDR2 FQNEAQ (reference sequence). The CDR3 has 15 amino acids. CDR3 in DNA: TGTGCCAGCAGCTTAGGTGGGGGGGCCTACAATGAGCAGTTCTTC. This encodes CASSLGGGAYNEQFF.

The rearrangement uses TRBV4-1 and TRBJ2-7, with 7 bases identical to TRBD2. Germline-derived CDR1 and CDR2 are MGHRA and YSYEKL. Germline trimming cut 1 base from V and 2 bases from J; bases unmatched to any gene: 11. The CDR3 consists of 17 residues. This CDR3 is CASSQVPDSGDPYEQYF. CDR3 DNA sequence: TGCGCCAGCAGCCAAGTCCCAGACAGCGGGGATCCCTACGAGCAGTACTTC.

This chain uses TRBV12-3 or TRBV12-4 with TRBJ2-1; unclear D gene. Trimming left V 3 bases short and J 7 bases short, with 4 bases between. This CDR3 contains 11 residues. The CDR3 DNA reads as TGTGCCAGCAGTTTCGAGAATGAGCAGTTCTTC. Translation: CASSFENEQFF.